This T cell receptor beta chain emerged from a study of blood T cell repertoires in COVID-19. Original methodology: From reference gene primer amplification, estimates of nucleated cell counts were derived. Assay used: immunoSEQ multiplex PCR; TCRdb lists only in-frame clones, some missing. V, J and clone size derive from that table, while D and trimming were established from the DNA sequence. This sample has 140,000 to 150,000 clones, with over 80% found just once. Germline V gives CDR1 LNHNV, CDR2 YYDKDF (reference sequence). The CDR3 is 14 residues long. The V and J ends lost 0 bases and 4 bases respectively, with 7 bases between them. On this clone: The sample has other DNA sequences that encode this CDR3 too.

The V call is TRBV15, the J call TRBJ1-5; no definite D call. This clonotype was sampled from a man aged 55 to 70 with active or convalescent COVID-19. Sequenced material: peripheral blood. CDR3 residues: CATSRDRGNQPQHF. The CDR3 coding sequence is TGTGCCACCAGCAGAGATCGAGGGAATCAGCCCCAGCATTTT.